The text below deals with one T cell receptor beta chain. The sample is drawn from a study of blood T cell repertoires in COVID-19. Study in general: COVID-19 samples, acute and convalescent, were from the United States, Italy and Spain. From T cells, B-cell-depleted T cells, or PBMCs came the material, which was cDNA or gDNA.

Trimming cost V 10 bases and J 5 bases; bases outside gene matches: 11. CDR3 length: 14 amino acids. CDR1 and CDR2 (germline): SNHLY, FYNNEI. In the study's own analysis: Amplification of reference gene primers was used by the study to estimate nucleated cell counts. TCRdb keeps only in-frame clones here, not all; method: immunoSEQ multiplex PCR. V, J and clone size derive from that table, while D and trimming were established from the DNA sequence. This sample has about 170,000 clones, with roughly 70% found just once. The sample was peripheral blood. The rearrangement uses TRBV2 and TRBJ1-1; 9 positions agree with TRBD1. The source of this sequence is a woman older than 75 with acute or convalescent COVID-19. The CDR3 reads CATNRGQDLTEAFF. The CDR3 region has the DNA TGTGCCACCAACAGGGGGCAGGATTTAACTGAAGCTTTCTTT.